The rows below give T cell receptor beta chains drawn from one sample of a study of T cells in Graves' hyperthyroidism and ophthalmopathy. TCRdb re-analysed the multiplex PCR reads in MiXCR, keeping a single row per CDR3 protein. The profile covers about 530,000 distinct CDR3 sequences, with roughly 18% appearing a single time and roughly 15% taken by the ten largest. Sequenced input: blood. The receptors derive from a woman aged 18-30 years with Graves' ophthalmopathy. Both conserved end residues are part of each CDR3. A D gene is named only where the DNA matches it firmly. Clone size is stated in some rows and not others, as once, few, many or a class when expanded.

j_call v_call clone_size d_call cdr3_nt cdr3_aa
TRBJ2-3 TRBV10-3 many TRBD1 TGTGCCATCAGTTCCGGGACAGGGGGCACAGATACGCAGTATTTT CAISSGTGGTDTQYF
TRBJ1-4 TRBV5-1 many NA TGCGCCAGCAGCTTCTCGGCAGGAGGGGACGATAATGAAAAACTGTTTTTT CASSFSAGGDDNEKLFF
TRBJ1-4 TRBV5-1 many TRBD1 TGCGCCAGCAGCCCCGAGGGACAGGGTTATGAAAAACTGTTTTTT CASSPEGQGYEKLFF
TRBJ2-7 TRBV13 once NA TGTGCCAGCTGGGAGGGGGCGATGGCCTACGAGCAGTACTTC CASWEGAMAYEQYF
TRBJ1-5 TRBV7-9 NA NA TGTGCCAGCAGCTTAACGTACGGGGAGGGGAATCAGCCCCAGCATTTT CASSLTYGEGNQPQHF
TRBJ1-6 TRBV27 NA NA TGTGCCAGCAGTTTATTAGATTCACCCCTCCACTTT CASSLLDSPLHF
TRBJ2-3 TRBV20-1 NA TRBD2 TGCAGTGCTAGTGGGACTAGCGCCTTCACAGATACGCAGTATTTT CSASGTSAFTDTQYF
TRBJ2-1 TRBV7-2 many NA TGTGCCAGCAGCCTGGGACCGAAAACCTACAATGAGCAGTTCTTC CASSLGPKTYNEQFF
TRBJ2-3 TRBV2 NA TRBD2 TGTGCCATTTCTAGCGGGAGTTTTACAGATACGCAGTATTTT CAISSGSFTDTQYF
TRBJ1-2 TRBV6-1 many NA TGTGCCAGCAGTCAGGGCTACCCAAACTATGGCTACACCTTC CASSQGYPNYGYTF
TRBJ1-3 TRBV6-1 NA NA TGTGCCAGCAGTGAATTGGGTGAGGAGAGCTCTGGAAACACCATATATTTT CASSELGEESSGNTIYF
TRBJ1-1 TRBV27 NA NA TGTGCCAGCAGTTCCCGGACCTTTGAAGCTTTCTTT CASSSRTFEAFF
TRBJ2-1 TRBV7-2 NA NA TGTGCCAGCAGCTCGGACTACGGGAGCTCCTACAATGAGCAGTTCTTC CASSSDYGSSYNEQFF
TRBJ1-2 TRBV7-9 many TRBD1 TGTGCCAGCACCGAGACAGGGAGCTATGGCTACACCTTC CASTETGSYGYTF
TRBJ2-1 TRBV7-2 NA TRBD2 TGTGCCAGCAGTTTGTCCGGGACTAGCGGGACCCCTTACAATGAGCAGTTCTTC CASSLSGTSGTPYNEQFF
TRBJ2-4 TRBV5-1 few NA TGCGCCAGCAGCTTGGCCTTAAGAAACATTCAGTACTTC CASSLALRNIQYF
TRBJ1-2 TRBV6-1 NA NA TGTGCCAGCACCCGGACAGATGGCTACACCTTC CASTRTDGYTF
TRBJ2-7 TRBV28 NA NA TGTGCCAGCAGTACCCCGGAGGCGGTGACCTACGAGCAGTACTTC CASSTPEAVTYEQYF
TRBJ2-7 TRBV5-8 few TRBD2 TGTGCCAGCAGCCCCCCGGGGGGACGGGGTTTCTACGAGCAGTACTTC CASSPPGGRGFYEQYF
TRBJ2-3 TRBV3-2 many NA TGTGCCAGCAGCCAAGAGCTGGCGGGAGAACGCCGCACAGATACGCAGTATTTT CASSQELAGERRTDTQYF
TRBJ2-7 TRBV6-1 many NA TGTGCCAGCACCCTAGGGGGGACAGTTCCCTACGAGCAGTACTTC CASTLGGTVPYEQYF
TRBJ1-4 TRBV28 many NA TGTGCCAGCAGTTCCCGCCATCACAGGGCATCGAATGAAAAACTGTTTTTT CASSSRHHRASNEKLFF
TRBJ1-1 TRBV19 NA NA TGTGCCAGTAGTATAGCCAAGAGTAACACTGAAGCTTTCTTT CASSIAKSNTEAFF
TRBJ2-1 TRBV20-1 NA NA TGCAGTGCTAGAGAGCCGGGAGAGGGTGGCAATGAGCAGTTCTTC CSAREPGEGGNEQFF
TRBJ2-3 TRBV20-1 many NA TGCAGTGCCCCCCCGGGGGATAGGGATACGCAGTATTTT CSAPPGDRDTQYF
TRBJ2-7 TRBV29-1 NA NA TGCAGCGTCACCCAGAGGTACGAGCAGTACTTC CSVTQRYEQYF
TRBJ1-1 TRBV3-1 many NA TGTGCCAGCAACCTCTGGGGAGGTACTGAAGCTTTCTTT CASNLWGGTEAFF
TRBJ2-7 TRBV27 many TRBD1 TGTGCCAGCAGTTACGCCCCGGGACAGGTCCACGAGCAGTACTTC CASSYAPGQVHEQYF
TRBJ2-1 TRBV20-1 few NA TGCAGTGCTATACATGGAAGCTCCTACGATGAGCAGTTCTTC CSAIHGSSYDEQFF
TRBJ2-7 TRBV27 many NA TGTGCCCCCTTCCCCAGGGATTACGAGCAGTACTTC CAPFPRDYEQYF
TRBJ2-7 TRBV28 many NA TGTGCCAGCAAAGCCGGAACCTACGAGCAGTACTTC CASKAGTYEQYF
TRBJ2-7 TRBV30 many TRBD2 TGTGCCGCAATCCCTAGCGGGAGGGTTTACGAGCAGTACTTC CAAIPSGRVYEQYF
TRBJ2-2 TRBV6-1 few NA TGTGCCAGCAGGGGACACACGAACACCGGGGAGCTGTTTTTT CASRGHTNTGELFF
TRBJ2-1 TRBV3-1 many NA TGTGCCAGCAGCCAAGAAGGGGATGAGCAGTTCTTC CASSQEGDEQFF
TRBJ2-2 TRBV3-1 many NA TGTGCCAGCAGCCAAGTGAGCACAGGGCCCGGGGAGCTGTTTTTT CASSQVSTGPGELFF
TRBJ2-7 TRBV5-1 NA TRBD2 TGCGCCAGCAGCTGGGGCCCTAGCGGGGGGTCCTACGAGCAGTACTTC CASSWGPSGGSYEQYF
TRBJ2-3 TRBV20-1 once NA TGCAGTGCTAGAGACATGGACAGATACCTCACAGATACGCAGTATTTT CSARDMDRYLTDTQYF
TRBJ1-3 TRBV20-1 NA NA TGCAGTGCTAGAGCAACAGGCCACTCTGGAAACACCATATATTTT CSARATGHSGNTIYF
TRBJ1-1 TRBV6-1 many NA TGTGCCAGCAGTGACCCGTGGACTGAAGCTTTCTTT CASSDPWTEAFF
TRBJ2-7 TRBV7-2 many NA TGTGCCAGCAGCCTGTCCGGGGGTCCTAGTGAGCAGTACTTC CASSLSGGPSEQYF
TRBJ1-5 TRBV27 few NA TGTGCCAGCAGTTTCAGGAGGAGTTCCCAGCCCCAGCATTTT CASSFRRSSQPQHF
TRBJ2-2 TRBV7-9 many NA TGTGCCAGCAGCGTACCCACCTACGGGGAGCTGTTTTTT CASSVPTYGELFF
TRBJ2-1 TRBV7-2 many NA TGTGCCAGCAGCTTATACGTCTCCTACAATGAGCAGTTCTTC CASSLYVSYNEQFF
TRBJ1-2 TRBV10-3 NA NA TGTGCCATCAGTGACCGGGGGATCGGTAACTATGGCTACACCTTC CAISDRGIGNYGYTF
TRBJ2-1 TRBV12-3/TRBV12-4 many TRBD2 TGTGCCAGCAGCTCGGGACTAGCGGGCCCGTTCTTC CASSSGLAGPFF
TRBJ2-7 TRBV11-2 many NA TGTGCCAGCAGCATGGGACTTTCCTACGAGCAGTACTTC CASSMGLSYEQYF
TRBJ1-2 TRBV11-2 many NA TGTGCCAGCAGCCTCGGGGGTGGTGGCTACACCTTC CASSLGGGGYTF
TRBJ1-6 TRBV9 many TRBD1 TGTGCCAGCAGCCCCGGACAGGGGGATTCACCCCTCCACTTT CASSPGQGDSPLHF
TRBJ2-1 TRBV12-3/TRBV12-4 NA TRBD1 TGTGCCAGCAGTGGCCTAGGGGGCTATGAGCAGTTCTTC CASSGLGGYEQFF
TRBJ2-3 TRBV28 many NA TGTGCCAGCAGTTCCGAGGGATCAGATACGCAGTATTTT CASSSEGSDTQYF
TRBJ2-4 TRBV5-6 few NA TGTGCCAGCAGCTTGTTGGCAGGGGGGACACTAGCCAAAAACATTCAGTACTTC CASSLLAGGTLAKNIQYF
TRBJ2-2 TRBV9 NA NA TGTGCCAGCGCGATGAGGGACTCGAACACCGGGGAGCTGTTTTTT CASAMRDSNTGELFF